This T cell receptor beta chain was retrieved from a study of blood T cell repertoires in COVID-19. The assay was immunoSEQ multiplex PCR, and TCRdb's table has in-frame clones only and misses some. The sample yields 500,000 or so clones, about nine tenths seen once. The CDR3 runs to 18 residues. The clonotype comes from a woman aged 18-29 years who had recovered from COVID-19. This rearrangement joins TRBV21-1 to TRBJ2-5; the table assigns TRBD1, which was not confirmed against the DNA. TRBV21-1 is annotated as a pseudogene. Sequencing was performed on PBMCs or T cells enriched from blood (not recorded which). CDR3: CASSLAFLQGRLRETQYF. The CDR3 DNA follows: TGTGCCAGCAGCCTCGCCTTTCTACAGGGCCGCCTCAGAGAGACCCAGTACTTC.